This TCR beta chain is drawn from a study of blood T cell repertoires in COVID-19. About the research overall: From the United States, Italy and Spain came samples of acute and convalescent COVID-19.

Original data processing: Nucleated cell number was recorded as an estimate derived from reference gene primer amplification. Data came from immunoSEQ multiplex PCR; TCRdb stores just in-frame clones and leaves some out. V, J and clone size are those of that table, while D and trimming were read from the DNA. Among 390,000 or so clones listed, under 85% were seen once. The germline V gene encodes CDR1 MNHEY and CDR2 SVGEGT. The CDR3 length is 17 residues. V lost 0 bases, J lost 5 bases, and 20 bases lay in between. The sequencing input was PBMCs or T cells enriched from blood (not recorded which). This sequence was found in a woman aged 50 to 60 who had recovered from COVID-19. The chain combines TRBV6-2 or TRBV6-3 with TRBJ2-7; D may be TRBD1 (6 bases). Written as DNA, the CDR3 is TGTGCCAGCAGTTACTCGATAACGCAGGACAGCCACCACGAGCAGTACTTC. Translation: CASSYSITQDSHHEQYF.